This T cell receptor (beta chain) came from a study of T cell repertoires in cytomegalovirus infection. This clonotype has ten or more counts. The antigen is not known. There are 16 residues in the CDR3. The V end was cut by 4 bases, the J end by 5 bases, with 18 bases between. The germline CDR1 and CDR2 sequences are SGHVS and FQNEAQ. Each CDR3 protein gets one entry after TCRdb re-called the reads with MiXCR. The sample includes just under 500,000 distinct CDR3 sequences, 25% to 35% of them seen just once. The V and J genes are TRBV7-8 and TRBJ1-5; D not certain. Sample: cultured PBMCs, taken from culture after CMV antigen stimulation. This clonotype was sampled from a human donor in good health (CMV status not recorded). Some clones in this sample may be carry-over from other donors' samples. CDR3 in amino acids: CASSSLGRQLDQPQHF. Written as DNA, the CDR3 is TGTGCCAGCAGCTCCCTCGGCAGGCAGTTGGATCAGCCCCAGCATTTT.